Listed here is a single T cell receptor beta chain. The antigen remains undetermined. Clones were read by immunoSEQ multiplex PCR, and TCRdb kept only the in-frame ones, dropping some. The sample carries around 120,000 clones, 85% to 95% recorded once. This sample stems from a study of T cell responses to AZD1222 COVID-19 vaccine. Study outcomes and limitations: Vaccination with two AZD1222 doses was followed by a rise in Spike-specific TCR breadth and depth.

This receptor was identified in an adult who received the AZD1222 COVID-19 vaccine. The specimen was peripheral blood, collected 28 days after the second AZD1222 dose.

The CDR3 nucleotides are TGTGCCAGCAGCCCTCTAGGGTTAAGGGGATCCTACGAGCAGTACTTC. Its protein product is CASSPLGLRGSYEQYF. The V and J genes are TRBV5-6 and TRBJ2-7, with a tentative D call TRBD1 (5 bases). Deletions cut 4 bases from V and 1 base from J, with 18 bases between. Germline V gene lookup returns CDR1 SGHDT and CDR2 YYEEEE. The CDR3 loop spans 16 amino acids.